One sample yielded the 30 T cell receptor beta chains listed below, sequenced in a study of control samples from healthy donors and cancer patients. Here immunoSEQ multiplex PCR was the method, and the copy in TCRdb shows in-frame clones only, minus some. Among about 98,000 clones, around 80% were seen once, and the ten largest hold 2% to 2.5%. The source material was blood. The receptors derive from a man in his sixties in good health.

CDR3 sequence (DNA): TGTGCCAGCAGACGTACAGGGACGAACACTGAAGCTTTCTTT. Translated, it gives CASRRTGTNTEAFF. The chain couples TRBV28 to TRBJ1-1, with D perhaps TRBD1 (6 bases). V was trimmed by 6 bases and J by 1 base, leaving 12 bases between them. CDR1 and CDR2 (germline): MDHEN, SYDVKM. The CDR3 totals 14 residues.

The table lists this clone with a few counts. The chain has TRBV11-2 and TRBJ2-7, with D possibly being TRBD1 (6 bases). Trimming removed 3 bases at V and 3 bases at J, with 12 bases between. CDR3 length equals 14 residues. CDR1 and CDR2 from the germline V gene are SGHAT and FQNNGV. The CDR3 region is CASSFRGHLYEQYF. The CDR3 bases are TGTGCCAGCAGCTTCCGGGGACACCTCTACGAGCAGTACTTC.

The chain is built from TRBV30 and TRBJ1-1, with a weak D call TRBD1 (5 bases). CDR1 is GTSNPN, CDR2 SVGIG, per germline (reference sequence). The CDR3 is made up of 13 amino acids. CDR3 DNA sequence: TGTGCTCACACACGCAGGGACTATACTGAAGCTTTCTTT. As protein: CAHTRRDYTEAFF.

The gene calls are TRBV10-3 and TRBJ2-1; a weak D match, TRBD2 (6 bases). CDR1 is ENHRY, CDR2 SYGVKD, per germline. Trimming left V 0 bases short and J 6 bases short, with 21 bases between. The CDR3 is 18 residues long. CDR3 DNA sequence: TGTGCCATCAGTGAGTCCGGGATGCGGCGTGGAGGGGTCAATGAGCAGTTCTTC. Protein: CAISESGMRRGGVNEQFF.

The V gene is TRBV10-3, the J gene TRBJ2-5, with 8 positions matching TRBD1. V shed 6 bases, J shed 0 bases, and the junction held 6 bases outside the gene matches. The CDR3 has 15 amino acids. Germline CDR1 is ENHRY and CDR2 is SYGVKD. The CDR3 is CAISLGQGHQETQYF. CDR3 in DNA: TGTGCCATCAGCCTCGGACAGGGCCACCAAGAGACCCAGTACTTC.

CDR3 loop: CATSRDVGLYGYTF. Written as DNA, the CDR3 is TGTGCCACCAGCAGAGATGTGGGGCTCTATGGCTACACCTTC. The chain joins TRBV15 to TRBJ1-2; tentatively, D is TRBD1 (5 bases). This CDR3 region has 14 residues. V was trimmed by 0 bases and J by 4 bases, leaving 9 bases between them. Germline V gives CDR1 LNHNV, CDR2 YYDKDF (reference sequence).

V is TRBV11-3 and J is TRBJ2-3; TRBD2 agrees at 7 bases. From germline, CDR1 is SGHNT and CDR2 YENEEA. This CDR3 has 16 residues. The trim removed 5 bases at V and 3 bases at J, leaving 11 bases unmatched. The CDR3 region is CASSPRAGRGTDTQYF. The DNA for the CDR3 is TGTGCCAGCAGCCCTAGGGCAGGGAGGGGAACAGATACGCAGTATTTT.

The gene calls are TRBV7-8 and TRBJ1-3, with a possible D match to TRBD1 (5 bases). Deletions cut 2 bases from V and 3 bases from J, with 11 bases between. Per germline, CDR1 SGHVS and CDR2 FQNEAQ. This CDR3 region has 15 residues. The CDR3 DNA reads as TGTGCCAGCAGCTTACCCGGGGGTCGTGGAAACACCATATATTTT. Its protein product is CASSLPGGRGNTIYF.

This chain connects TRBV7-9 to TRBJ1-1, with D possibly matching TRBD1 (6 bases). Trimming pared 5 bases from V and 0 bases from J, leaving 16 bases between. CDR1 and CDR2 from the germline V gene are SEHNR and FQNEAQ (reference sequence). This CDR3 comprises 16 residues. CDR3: CASSRGGGVMNTEAFF. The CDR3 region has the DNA TGTGCCAGCAGCCGGGGAGGGGGAGTCATGAACACTGAAGCTTTCTTT.

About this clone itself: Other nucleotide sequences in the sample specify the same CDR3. The CDR3 nucleotides are TGTGCCAGCAGCTTGGGGGGTGGAAGCAATCAGCCCCAGCATTTT. Amino acids: CASSLGGGSNQPQHF. V and J are TRBV5-4 and TRBJ1-5, with D unclear. The germline V gene encodes CDR1 SGHNT and CDR2 YYREEE (reference sequence). This CDR3 has 15 amino acids. Trimming took off 0 bases at V and 1 base at J, with 8 bases between the two ends.

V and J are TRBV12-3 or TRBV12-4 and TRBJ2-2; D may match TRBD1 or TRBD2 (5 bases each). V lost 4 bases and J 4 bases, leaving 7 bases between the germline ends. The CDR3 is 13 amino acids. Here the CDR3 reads CASSWGSTGELFF. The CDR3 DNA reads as TGTGCCAGCAGTTGGGGGTCCACCGGGGAGCTGTTTTTT.

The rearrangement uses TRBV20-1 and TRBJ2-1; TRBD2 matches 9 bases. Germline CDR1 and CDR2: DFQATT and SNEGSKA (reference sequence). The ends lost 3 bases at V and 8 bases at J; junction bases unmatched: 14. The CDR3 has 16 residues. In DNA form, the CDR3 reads TGCAGTGCTAGTTCTTTAAGACTAGCGGAGGGGGATGAGCAGTTCTTC. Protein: CSASSLRLAEGDEQFF.

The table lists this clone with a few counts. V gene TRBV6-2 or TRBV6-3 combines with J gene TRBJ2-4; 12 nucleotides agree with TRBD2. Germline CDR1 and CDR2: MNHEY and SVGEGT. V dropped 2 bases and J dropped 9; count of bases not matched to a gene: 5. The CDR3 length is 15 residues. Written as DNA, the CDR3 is TGTGCCAGCAGTTACCACACTAGCGGGGGGAGCATTCAGTACTTC. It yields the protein CASSYHTSGGSIQYF.

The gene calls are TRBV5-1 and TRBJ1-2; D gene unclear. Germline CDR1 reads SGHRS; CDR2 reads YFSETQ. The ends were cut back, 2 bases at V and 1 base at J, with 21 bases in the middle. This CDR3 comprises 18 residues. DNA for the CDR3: TGCGCCAGCAGCTTTATGTTTGGCGATCTCGAGTTTAACTATGGCTACACCTTC. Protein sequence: CASSFMFGDLEFNYGYTF.

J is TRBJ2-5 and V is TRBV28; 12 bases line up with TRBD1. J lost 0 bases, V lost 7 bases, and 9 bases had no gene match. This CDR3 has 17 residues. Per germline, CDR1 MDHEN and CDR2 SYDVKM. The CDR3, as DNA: TGTGCCAGCACCTCCCGGGACAGGGGGCGCAACCAAGAGACCCAGTACTTC. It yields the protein CASTSRDRGRNQETQYF.

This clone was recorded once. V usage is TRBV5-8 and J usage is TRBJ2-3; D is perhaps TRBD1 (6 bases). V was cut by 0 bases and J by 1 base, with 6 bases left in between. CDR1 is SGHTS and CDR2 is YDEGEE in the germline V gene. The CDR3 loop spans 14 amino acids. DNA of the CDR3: TGTGCCAGCAGCTTGGACAGGGGCACAGATACGCAGTATTTT. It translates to CASSLDRGTDTQYF.

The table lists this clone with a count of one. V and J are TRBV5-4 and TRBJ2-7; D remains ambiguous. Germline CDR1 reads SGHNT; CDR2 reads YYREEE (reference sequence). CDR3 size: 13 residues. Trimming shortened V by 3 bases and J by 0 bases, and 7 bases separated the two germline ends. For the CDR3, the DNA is TGTGCCAGCAGCTCCGGCGGCTCCTACGAGCAGTACTTC. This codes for CASSSGGSYEQYF.

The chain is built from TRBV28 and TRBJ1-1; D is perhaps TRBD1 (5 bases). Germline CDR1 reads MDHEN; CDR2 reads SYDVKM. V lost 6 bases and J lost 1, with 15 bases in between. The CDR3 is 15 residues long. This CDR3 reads CASSPGGVGNTEAFF. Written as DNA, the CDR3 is TGTGCCAGCAGCCCAGGAGGGGTGGGGAACACTGAAGCTTTCTTT. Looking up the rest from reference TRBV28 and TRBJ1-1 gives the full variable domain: DVKVTQSSRYLVKRTGEKVFLECVQDMDHENMFWYRQDPGLGLRLIYFSYDVKMKEKGDIPEGYSVSREKKERFSLILESASTNQTSMYLCASSPGGVGNTEAFFGQGTRLTVV.

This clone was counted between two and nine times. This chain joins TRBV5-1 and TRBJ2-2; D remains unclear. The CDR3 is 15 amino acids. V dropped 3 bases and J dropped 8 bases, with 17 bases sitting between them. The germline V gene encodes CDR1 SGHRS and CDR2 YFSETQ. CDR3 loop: CASSSRTEVQGELFF. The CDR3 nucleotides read TGCGCCAGCAGCTCCCGGACCGAGGTTCAGGGGGAGCTGTTTTTT.

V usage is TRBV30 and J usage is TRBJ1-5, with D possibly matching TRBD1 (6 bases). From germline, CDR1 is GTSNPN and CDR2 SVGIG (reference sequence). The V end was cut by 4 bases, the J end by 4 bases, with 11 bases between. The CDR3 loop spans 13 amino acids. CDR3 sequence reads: CAWNQRGNQPQHF. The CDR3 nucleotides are TGTGCCTGGAACCAAAGGGGGAATCAGCCCCAGCATTTT.

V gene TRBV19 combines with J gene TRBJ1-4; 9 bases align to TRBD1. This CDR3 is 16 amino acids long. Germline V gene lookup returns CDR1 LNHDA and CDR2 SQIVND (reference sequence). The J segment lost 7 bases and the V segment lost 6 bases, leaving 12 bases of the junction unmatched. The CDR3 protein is CASRSRDRVSFEKLFF. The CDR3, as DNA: TGTGCCAGTAGATCCAGGGACAGGGTTTCATTTGAAAAACTGTTTTTT. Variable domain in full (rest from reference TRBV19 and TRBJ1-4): DGGITQSPKYLFRKEGQNVTLSCEQNLNHDAMYWYRQDPGQGLRLIYYSQIVNDFQKGDIAEGYSVSREKKESFPLTVTSAQKNPTAFYLCASRSRDRVSFEKLFFGSGTQLSVL.

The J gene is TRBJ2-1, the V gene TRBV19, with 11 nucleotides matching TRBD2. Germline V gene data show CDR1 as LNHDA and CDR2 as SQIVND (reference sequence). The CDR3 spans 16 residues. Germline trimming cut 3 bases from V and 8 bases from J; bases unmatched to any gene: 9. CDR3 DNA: TGTGCCAGTAGTATTGAACTAGCGGGAGTTCGCGATGAGCAGTTCTTC. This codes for CASSIELAGVRDEQFF.

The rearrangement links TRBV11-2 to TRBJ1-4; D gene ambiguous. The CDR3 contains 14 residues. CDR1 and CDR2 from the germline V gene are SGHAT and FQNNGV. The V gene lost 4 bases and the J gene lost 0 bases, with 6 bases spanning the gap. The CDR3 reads CASSSRTTNEKLFF. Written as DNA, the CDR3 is TGTGCCAGCAGCTCGCGAACAACTAATGAAAAACTGTTTTTT.

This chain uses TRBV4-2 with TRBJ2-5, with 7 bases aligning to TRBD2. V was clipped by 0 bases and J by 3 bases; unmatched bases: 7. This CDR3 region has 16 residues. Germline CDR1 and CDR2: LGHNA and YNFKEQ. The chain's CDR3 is CASSQERDYVKETQYF. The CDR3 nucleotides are TGTGCCAGCAGCCAAGAGCGGGACTACGTCAAAGAGACCCAGTACTTC.

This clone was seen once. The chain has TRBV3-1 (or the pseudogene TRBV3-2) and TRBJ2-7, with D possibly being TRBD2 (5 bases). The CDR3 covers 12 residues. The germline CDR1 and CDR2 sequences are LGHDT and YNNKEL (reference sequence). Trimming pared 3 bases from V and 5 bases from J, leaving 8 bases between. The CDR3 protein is CASSHGLDEQYF. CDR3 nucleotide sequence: TGTGCCAGCAGCCATGGACTCGACGAGCAGTACTTC.

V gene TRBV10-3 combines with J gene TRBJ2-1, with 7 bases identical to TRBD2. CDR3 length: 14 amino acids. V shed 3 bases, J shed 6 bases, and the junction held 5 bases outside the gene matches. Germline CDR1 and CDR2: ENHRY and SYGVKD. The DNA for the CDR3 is TGTGCCATCAGTGAAAGGGAGGGCCGCAATGAGCAGTTCTTC. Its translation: CAISEREGRNEQFF.

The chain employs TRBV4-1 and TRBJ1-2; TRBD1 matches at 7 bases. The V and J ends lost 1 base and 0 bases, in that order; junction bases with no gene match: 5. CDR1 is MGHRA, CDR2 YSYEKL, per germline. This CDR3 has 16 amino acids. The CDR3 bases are TGCGCCAGCAGCCAAGGGGGTGGACAGGCTAACTATGGCTACACCTTC. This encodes CASSQGGGQANYGYTF.

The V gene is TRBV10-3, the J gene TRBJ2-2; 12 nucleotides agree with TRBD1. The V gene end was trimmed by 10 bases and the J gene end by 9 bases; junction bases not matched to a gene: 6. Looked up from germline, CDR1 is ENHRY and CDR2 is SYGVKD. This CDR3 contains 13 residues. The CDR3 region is CATRDRGRRELFF. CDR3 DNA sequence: TGTGCCACCCGGGACAGGGGGCGCCGGGAGCTGTTTTTT.

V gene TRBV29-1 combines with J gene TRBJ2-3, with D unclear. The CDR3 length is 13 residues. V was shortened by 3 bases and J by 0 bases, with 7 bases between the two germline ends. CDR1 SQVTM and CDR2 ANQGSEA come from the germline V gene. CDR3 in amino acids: CSVDLRSTDTQYF. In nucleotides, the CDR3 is TGCAGCGTTGATCTCCGTAGCACAGATACGCAGTATTTT.

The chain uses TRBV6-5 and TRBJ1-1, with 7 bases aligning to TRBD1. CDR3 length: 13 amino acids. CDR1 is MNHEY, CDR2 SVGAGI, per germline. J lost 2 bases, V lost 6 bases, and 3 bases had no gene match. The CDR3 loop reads CASRTGLNTEAFF. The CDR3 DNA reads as TGTGCCAGCAGGACAGGGTTAAACACTGAAGCTTTCTTT.